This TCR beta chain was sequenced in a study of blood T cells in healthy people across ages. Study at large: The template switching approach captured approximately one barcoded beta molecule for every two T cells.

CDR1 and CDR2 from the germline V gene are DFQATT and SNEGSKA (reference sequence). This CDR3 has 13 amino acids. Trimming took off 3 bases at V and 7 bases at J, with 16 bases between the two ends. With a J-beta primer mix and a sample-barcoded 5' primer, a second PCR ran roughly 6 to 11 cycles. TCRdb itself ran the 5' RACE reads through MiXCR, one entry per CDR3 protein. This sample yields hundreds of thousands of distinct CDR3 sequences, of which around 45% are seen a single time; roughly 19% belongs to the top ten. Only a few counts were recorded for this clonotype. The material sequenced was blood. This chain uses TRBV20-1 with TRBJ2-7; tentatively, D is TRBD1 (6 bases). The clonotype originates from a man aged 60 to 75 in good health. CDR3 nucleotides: TGCAGTGCTAGCCCTTCAGGGGCGCGAGAGCAGTACTTC. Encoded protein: CSASPSGAREQYF.